The 18 T cell receptor beta chains presented below share a single source sample, sequenced in a study of shared clonotypes between healthy human individuals. Some clones are missing from TCRdb's copy, which holds only in-frame ones; the method was immunoSEQ multiplex PCR. The sample holds approximately 350,000 clones, around 74% seen once. Input material: memory CD4+ T cells sorted from blood. Subset given: CD45RA-negative fraction. The receptor source for this set is a man aged 25-45 years in good health.

The V gene is TRBV29-1, the J gene TRBJ1-1; a possible D gene is TRBD1 (5 bases). V was clipped by 4 bases and J by 10 bases, with 19 bases between them. The CDR3 extends over 13 amino acids. CDR1 and CDR2 (germline): SQVTM, ANQGSEA. CDR3 residues: CSVATGTPGGAFF. The DNA of the CDR3 is TGCAGCGTTGCGACCGGGACCCCGGGAGGAGCTTTCTTT.

This chain joins TRBV9 and TRBJ2-3; a weak D match, TRBD2 (6 bases). V was trimmed by 2 bases and J by 2 bases, leaving 15 bases between them. CDR3 size: 16 residues. Per germline, CDR1 SGDLS and CDR2 YYNGEE. This CDR3 reads CASSVQGSGFTDTQYF. The DNA of the CDR3 is TGTGCCAGCAGCGTCCAGGGTAGCGGTTTCACAGATACGCAGTATTTT.

This chain links TRBV11-3 with TRBJ2-7; TRBD1 agrees at 10 bases. The V gene end was trimmed by 3 bases and the J gene end by 2 bases; junction bases not matched to a gene: 10. The CDR3 sequence is 17 residues long. Germline CDR1 SGHNT, CDR2 YENEEA. CDR3: CASSFRSPGQGTYEQYF. The CDR3 nucleotides read TGTGCCAGCAGCTTTCGATCACCGGGACAGGGGACCTACGAGCAGTACTTC. Complete variable domain (other parts from reference TRBV11-3 and TRBJ2-7): EAGVVQSPRYKIIEKKQPVAFWCNPISGHNTLYWYLQNLGQGPELLIRYENEEAVDDSQLPKDRFSAERLKGVDSTLKIQPAELGDSAVYLCASSFRSPGQGTYEQYFGPGTRLTVT.

This clone has more than one count but fewer than ten. This chain connects TRBV9 to TRBJ2-1; unclear D gene. Germline V gene lookup returns CDR1 SGDLS and CDR2 YYNGEE. The CDR3 sequence is 14 residues long. V gave up 4 bases and J gave up 8 bases, with 16 bases separating them. DNA of the CDR3: TGTGCCAGCAGCCATCAAGGTAGTAATTATGAGCAGTTCTTC. This encodes CASSHQGSNYEQFF.

The gene calls are TRBV6-4 and TRBJ2-7, with D possibly matching TRBD1 (5 bases). Trimming pared 5 bases from V and 3 bases from J, leaving 20 bases between. This CDR3 spans 16 amino acids. CDR1 is MRHNA and CDR2 is SNTAGT in the germline V gene. Here the CDR3 DNA reads TGTGCCAGCAGTCCCCCTGGCCGACAGATCATCTACGAGCAGTACTTC. Its protein product is CASSPPGRQIIYEQYF.

The chain employs TRBV21-1 and TRBJ2-1; TRBD2 is the table's D call, not checked against the DNA. TRBV21-1 is annotated as a pseudogene. This CDR3 has 18 amino acids. The CDR3 sequence is CASSKGTSGRYSYNEQFF. CDR3 coding DNA: TGTGCCAGCAGCAAGGGGACTAGCGGGAGGTACAGTTACAATGAGCAGTTCTTC.

The sample holds a few counts of this clone. The genes are TRBV14 and TRBJ1-2; a possible D gene is TRBD1 (6 bases). V was trimmed by 0 bases and J by 7 bases, leaving 15 bases between them. This CDR3 comprises 15 residues. The germline V gene has CDR1 SGHDN and CDR2 FVKESK. The DNA for the CDR3 is TGTGCCAGCAGCCAAGAACAGGGATCGGCGGGTGGCTACACCTTC. Translation gives CASSQEQGSAGGYTF.

This rearrangement joins TRBV19 to TRBJ1-4; 8 bases are a match to TRBD1. Germline V gene lookup returns CDR1 LNHDA and CDR2 SQIVND (reference sequence). V was clipped by 5 bases and J by 8 bases; unmatched bases: 4. The CDR3 consists of 13 residues. CDR3 sequence reads: CASSVQGAEKLFF. For the CDR3, the DNA is TGTGCCAGTAGTGTGCAGGGGGCAGAAAAACTGTTTTTT.

The sample holds many counts of this clone. V usage is TRBV18 and J usage is TRBJ2-5; 9 nucleotides align to TRBD1. From germline, CDR1 is KGHSH and CDR2 LQKENI. The CDR3 sequence is 15 residues long. With 1 base clipped from V and 5 bases from J, the junction kept 5 bases outside the gene matches. The DNA of the CDR3 is TGTGCCAGCTCACCACGGACAGGGGAAAAGGAGACCCAGTACTTC. This codes for CASSPRTGEKETQYF. Using reference TRBV18 and TRBJ2-5 for the parts outside the CDR3, the full variable domain is NAGVMQNPRHLVRRRGQEARLRCSPMKGHSHVYWYRQLPEEGLKFMVYLQKENIIDESGMPKERFSAEFPKEGPSILRIQQVVRGDSAAYFCASSPRTGEKETQYFGPGTRLLVL.

This clone was counted a few times. This chain uses TRBV10-3 with TRBJ2-7; D not resolved. The CDR3 totals 13 residues. CDR1 is ENHRY, CDR2 SYGVKD, per germline. V was trimmed by 0 bases and J by 6 bases, leaving 9 bases between them. The CDR3 is CAISESGPPEQYF. The CDR3 DNA reads TGTGCCATCAGTGAGTCGGGTCCCCCCGAGCAGTACTTC.

The rearrangement links TRBV11-3 to TRBJ2-1; the D gene could be TRBD1 or TRBD2 (5 bases each). The length of the CDR3 is 15 residues. V was cut by 5 bases and J by 0 bases, with 11 bases left in between. CDR1 is SGHNT, CDR2 YENEEA, per germline. CDR3 sequence: CASSMDTSSYNEQFF. The DNA for the CDR3 is TGTGCCAGCAGCATGGACACTAGCTCCTACAATGAGCAGTTCTTC.

V usage is TRBV27 and J usage is TRBJ2-1, with no clear D. CDR1 MNHEY and CDR2 SMNVEV come from the germline V gene (reference sequence). The ends were cut back, 7 bases at V and 0 bases at J, with 13 bases in the middle. The CDR3 extends over 15 amino acids. CDR3 amino acids: CASKSGYSSYNEQFF. For the CDR3, the DNA is TGTGCCAGCAAGTCGGGCTACAGCTCCTACAATGAGCAGTTCTTC.

This clone was picked up one time. The chain links TRBV7-8 to TRBJ2-5; D gene uncertain. The length of the CDR3 is 15 residues. The V gene lost 1 base and the J gene lost 0 bases, with 9 bases spanning the gap. The V gene's germline CDR1 is SGHVS and CDR2 FQNEAQ. CDR3 in amino acids: CASSLVGPNQETQYF. The DNA of the CDR3 is TGTGCCAGCAGCTTAGTCGGGCCGAACCAAGAGACCCAGTACTTC. Combining the CDR3 with reference TRBV7-8 and TRBJ2-5 gives the whole variable domain GAGVSQSPRYKVAKRGQDVALRCDPISGHVSLFWYQQALGQGPEFLTYFQNEAQLDKSGLPSDRFFAERPEGSVSTLKIQRTQQEDSAVYLCASSLVGPNQETQYFGPGTRLLVL.

The rearrangement uses TRBV7-2 and TRBJ1-1; D is unclear. V was trimmed by 1 base and J by 4 bases, leaving 7 bases between them. Germline CDR1 is SGHTA and CDR2 is FQGNSA. The CDR3 consists of 13 residues. This chain's CDR3 is CASSLEPRTEAFF. The CDR3 nucleotides read TGTGCCAGCAGCTTAGAACCACGCACTGAAGCTTTCTTT.

The chain joins TRBV5-5 to TRBJ2-1; TRBD2 matches 15 bases. This CDR3 region has 18 residues. The V gene's germline CDR1 is SGHKS and CDR2 YYEKEE (reference sequence). The V gene end was trimmed by 6 bases and the J gene end by 9 bases; junction bases not matched to a gene: 16. CDR3 coding DNA: TGTGCCAGCACCACCGGACTAGCGGGAGGGCCCCGGATATCTGAGCAGTTCTTC. It yields the protein CASTTGLAGGPRISEQFF. Combining the CDR3 with reference TRBV5-5 and TRBJ2-1 gives the whole variable domain DAGVTQSPTHLIKTRGQQVTLRCSPISGHKSVSWYQQVLGQGPQFIFQYYEKEERGRGNFPDRFSARQFPNYSSELNVNALLLGDSALYLCASTTGLAGGPRISEQFFGPGTRLTVL.

The chain uses TRBV29-1 and TRBJ1-2, with a possible D match to TRBD1 (6 bases). The CDR3 is 12 residues long. The V and J ends lost 6 bases and 13 bases respectively, with 21 bases between them. In germline, CDR1 is SQVTM, CDR2 ANQGSEA. Here the CDR3 DNA reads TGCAGCGTACGATCCCAGACAGGTCAGGTCACCTTC. Protein: CSVRSQTGQVTF.

The chain employs TRBV10-1 and TRBJ1-1; D gene unclear. V dropped 3 bases and J dropped 7 bases, with 12 bases sitting between them. CDR1 WNHNN and CDR2 SYGVQD come from the germline V gene (reference sequence). The CDR3 sequence is 13 residues long. The CDR3 bases are TGCGCCAGCAGTGACAGAGGAAGTGGTGAAGCTTTCTTT. This sequence encodes CASSDRGSGEAFF.

CDR3 nucleotides: TGTGCCATCAGTGTTAGTCAGGGAGGGGACACTGAAGCTTTCTTT. Translating gives CAISVSQGGDTEAFF. The chain carries TRBV10-3 and TRBJ1-1; possible D gene TRBD1, 5 bases. The V gene's germline CDR1 is ENHRY and CDR2 SYGVKD. The CDR3 consists of 15 residues. Trimming shortened V by 4 bases and J by 3 bases, and 15 bases separated the two germline ends.